This T cell receptor (beta chain) was sequenced for a study of technical replicates of blood from a handful of donors. Germline values: CDR1 MNHNY, CDR2 SVGAGI (reference sequence). The CDR3 totals 14 residues. J lost 9 bases, V lost 1 base, and 6 bases had no gene match. TCRdb's table, derived via immunoSEQ multiplex PCR, lists solely in-frame clones and lacks some. The table has 90,000 or so clones, 95% seen once. This chain uses TRBV6-6 with TRBJ2-1; the match to TRBD2 covers 7 bases. The source of this sequence is a human donor in good health. Sequenced input: T cells isolated from PBMCs. CDR3 nucleotide sequence: TGTGCCAGCAGTTACTGGGGACTATTAGGTGAGCAGTTCTTC. Translated: CASSYWGLLGEQFF.